This paragraph reports one T cell receptor (beta chain). The table came from immunoSEQ multiplex PCR; TCRdb's copy has only in-frame clones and leaves some out. In the table there are some 48,000 clones, 65% to 90% of which are singletons. This record belongs to a study of radiotherapy plus CTLA-4 blockade in lung cancer. Germline loops: CDR1 SGHTA, CDR2 FQGTGA. The CDR3 has 15 amino acids. The V end lost 5 bases, the J end lost 8 bases, and 20 bases lay between the germline ends. This sequence originates from a human donor with non-small cell lung cancer that progressed on radiotherapy plus ipilimumab. Some clones in this sample may be carry-over from other donors' samples. Sequencing used peripheral blood, obtained from a patient treated with radiotherapy plus ipilimumab. The chain has TRBV7-3 and TRBJ2-3; TRBD2 might be the D (7 bases). The CDR3 sequence: CASSPQSGGLGTQYF. The CDR3 nucleotides are TGTGCCAGCAGCCCTCAGTCCGGGGGGCTCGGTACGCAGTATTTT.